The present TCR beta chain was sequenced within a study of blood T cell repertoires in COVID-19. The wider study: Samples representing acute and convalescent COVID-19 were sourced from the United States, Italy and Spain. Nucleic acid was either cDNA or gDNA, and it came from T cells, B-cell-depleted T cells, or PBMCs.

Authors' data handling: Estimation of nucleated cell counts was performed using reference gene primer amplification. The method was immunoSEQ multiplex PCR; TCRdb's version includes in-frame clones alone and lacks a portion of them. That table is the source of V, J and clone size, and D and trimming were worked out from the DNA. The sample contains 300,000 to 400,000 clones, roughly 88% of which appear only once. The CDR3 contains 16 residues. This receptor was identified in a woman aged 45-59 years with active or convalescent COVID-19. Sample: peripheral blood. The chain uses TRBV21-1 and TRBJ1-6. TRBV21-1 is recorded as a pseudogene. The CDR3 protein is CASSARRGRLDSPLHF. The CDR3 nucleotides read TGTGCCAGCAGCGCCCGACGGGGGAGGTTGGATTCACCCCTCCACTTT.